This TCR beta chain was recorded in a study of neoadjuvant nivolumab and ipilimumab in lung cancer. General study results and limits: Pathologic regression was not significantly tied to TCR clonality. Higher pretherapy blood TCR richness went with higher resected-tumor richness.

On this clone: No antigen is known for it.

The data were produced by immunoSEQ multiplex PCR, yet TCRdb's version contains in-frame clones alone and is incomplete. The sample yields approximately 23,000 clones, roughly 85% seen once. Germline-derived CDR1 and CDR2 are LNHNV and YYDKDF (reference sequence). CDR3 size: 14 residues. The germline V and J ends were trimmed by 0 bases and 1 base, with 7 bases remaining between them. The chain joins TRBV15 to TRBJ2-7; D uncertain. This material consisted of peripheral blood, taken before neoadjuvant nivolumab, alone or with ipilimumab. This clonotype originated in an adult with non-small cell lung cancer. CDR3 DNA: TGTGCCACCAGCAGAGACCCTTCGTCCTACGAGCAGTACTTC. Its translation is CATSRDPSSYEQYF. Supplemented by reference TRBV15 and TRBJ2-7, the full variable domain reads DAMVIQNPRYQVTQFGKPVTLSCSQTLNHNVMYWYQQKSSQAPKLLFHYYDKDFNNEADTPDNFQSRRPNTSFCFLDIRSPGLGDTAMYLCATSRDPSSYEQYFGPGTRLTVT.